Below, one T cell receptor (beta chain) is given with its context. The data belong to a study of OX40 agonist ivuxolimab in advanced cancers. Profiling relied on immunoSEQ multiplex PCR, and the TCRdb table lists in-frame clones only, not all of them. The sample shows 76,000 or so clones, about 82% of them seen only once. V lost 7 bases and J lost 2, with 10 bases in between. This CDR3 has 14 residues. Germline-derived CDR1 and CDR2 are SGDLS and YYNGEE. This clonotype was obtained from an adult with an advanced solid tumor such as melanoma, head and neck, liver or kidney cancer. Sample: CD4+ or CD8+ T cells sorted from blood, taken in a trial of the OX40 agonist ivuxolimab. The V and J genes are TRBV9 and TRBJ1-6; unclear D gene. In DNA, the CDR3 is TGTGCCAGCTCCCCCAGGACCTATAATTCACCCCTCCACTTT. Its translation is CASSPRTYNSPLHF.